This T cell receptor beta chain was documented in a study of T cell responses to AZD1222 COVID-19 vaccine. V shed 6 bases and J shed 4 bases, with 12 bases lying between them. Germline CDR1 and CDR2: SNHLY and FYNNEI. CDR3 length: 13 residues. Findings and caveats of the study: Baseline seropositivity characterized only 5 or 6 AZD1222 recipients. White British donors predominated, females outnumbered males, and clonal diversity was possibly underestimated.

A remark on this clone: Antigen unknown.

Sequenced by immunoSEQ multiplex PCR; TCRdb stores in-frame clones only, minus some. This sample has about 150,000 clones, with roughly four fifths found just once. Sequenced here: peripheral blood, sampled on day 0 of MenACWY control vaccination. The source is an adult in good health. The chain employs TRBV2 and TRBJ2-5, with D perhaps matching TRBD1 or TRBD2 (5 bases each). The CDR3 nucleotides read TGTGCCAGCAGCTCGGGGCGACGAGAGACCCAGTACTTC. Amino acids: CASSSGRRETQYF.